A single sample is the source of the 18 T cell receptor beta chains below, sequenced in a study of blood T cell repertoires in COVID-19. Data came from immunoSEQ multiplex PCR; TCRdb stores just in-frame clones and leaves some out. The sample consists of a few hundred thousand clones, approximately 89% of them appearing once. The material sequenced was PBMCs or T cells enriched from blood (not recorded which). These receptor sequences come from a man aged 25 to 40 who had recovered from COVID-19.

This rearrangement joins TRBV9 to TRBJ2-2, with a tentative D call TRBD1 (6 bases). Germline V gives CDR1 SGDLS, CDR2 YYNGEE. The CDR3 totals 15 residues. Between the trimmed V and J ends, which lost 1 base and 4 bases, there was a span of 11 bases. CDR3 bases: TGTGCCAGCAGCGTAAGACAGGAAAGCACCGGGGAGCTGTTTTTT. It translates to CASSVRQESTGELFF. Full variable domain (missing parts from reference TRBV9 and TRBJ2-2): DSGVTQTPKHLITATGQRVTLRCSPRSGDLSVYWYQQSLDQGLQFLIQYYNGEERAKGNILERFSAQQFPDLHSELNLSSLELGDSALYFCASSVRQESTGELFFGEGSRLTVL.

The chain is built from TRBV7-9 and TRBJ1-3, with a possible D match to TRBD1 (5 bases). V was clipped by 4 bases and J by 0 bases, with 16 bases between them. Germline-derived CDR1 and CDR2 are SEHNR and FQNEAQ (reference sequence). This CDR3 has 17 amino acids. In DNA form, the CDR3 reads TGTGCCAGCAGCTCCGGGCGGGGGGATAGCTCTGGAAACACCATATATTTT. This gives the protein CASSSGRGDSSGNTIYF.

The sample holds one count of this clone. J is TRBJ1-2 and V is TRBV20-1; a possible D gene is TRBD1 (6 bases). V lost 6 bases, J lost 4 bases, and 9 bases lay in between. Germline lookup yields CDR1 DFQATT and CDR2 SNEGSKA (reference sequence). The CDR3 spans 11 residues. The CDR3 sequence: CSARTVYGYTF. The CDR3 nucleotides are TGCAGTGCCCGGACAGTCTATGGCTACACCTTC.

This clone has only a few counts. The V call is TRBV6-5, the J call TRBJ2-3, with 7 nucleotides matching TRBD2. The CDR3 spans 15 residues. With V trimmed by 7 bases and J by 6 bases, 13 bases remained unmatched. Germline V gene lookup returns CDR1 MNHEY and CDR2 SVGAGI. The CDR3 DNA is TGTGCCAGCAAGAATGGGGGAGGGAGAATGGATACGCAGTATTTT. Its protein product is CASKNGGGRMDTQYF.

The chain combines TRBV5-6 with TRBJ1-1; no clear D. This CDR3 has 12 residues. Germline V lookup: CDR1 SGHDT, CDR2 YYEEEE. The V end was cut by 0 bases, the J end by 8 bases, with 8 bases between. The chain's CDR3 is CASSLVAREAFF. CDR3 nucleotides: TGTGCCAGCAGCTTGGTTGCCCGGGAAGCTTTCTTT. The full variable domain, completed using reference TRBV5-6 and TRBJ1-1, is DAGVTQSPTHLIKTRGQQVTLRCSPKSGHDTVSWYQQALGQGPQFIFQYYEEEERQRGNFPDRFSGHQFPNYSSELNVNALLLGDSALYLCASSLVAREAFFGQGTRLTVV.

This chain uses TRBV19 with TRBJ1-4; TRBD1 matches at 10 bases. V was clipped by 7 bases and J by 8 bases; unmatched bases: 16. The length of the CDR3 is 17 residues. Germline V CDR1 and CDR2: LNHDA, SQIVND (reference sequence). The CDR3 DNA reads TGTGCCAGTACCCCCGTCGGACAGGGGGGCGTAATAGAAAAACTGTTTTTT. This sequence encodes CASTPVGQGGVIEKLFF. Drawing the rest from reference TRBV19 and TRBJ1-4, the complete variable domain is DGGITQSPKYLFRKEGQNVTLSCEQNLNHDAMYWYRQDPGQGLRLIYYSQIVNDFQKGDIAEGYSVSREKKESFPLTVTSAQKNPTAFYLCASTPVGQGGVIEKLFFGSGTQLSVL.

The rearrangement joins TRBV6-2 or TRBV6-3 to TRBJ1-5, with TRBD1 matching over 10 bases. Germline V gene data show CDR1 as MNHEY and CDR2 as SVGEGT. There are 15 residues in the CDR3. V shed 5 bases and J 7 bases; nucleotides not matched to a gene: 8. The CDR3 DNA is TGTGCCAGCAGTGAGAGACAGGGGGCAGGCCAGCCCCAGCATTTT. Residues: CASSERQGAGQPQHF.

This chain links TRBV27 with TRBJ1-4; a weak D match, TRBD1 (6 bases). Germline values: CDR1 MNHEY, CDR2 SMNVEV (reference sequence). Between the trimmed V and J ends, which lost 3 bases and 7 bases, there was a span of 15 bases. The CDR3 runs 15 residues. CDR3 nucleotides: TGTGCCAGCAGTTTTAGGGGCAGGGGTGGTGAAAAACTGTTTTTT. It codes for CASSFRGRGGEKLFF.

The chain joins TRBV27 to TRBJ1-2, with D possibly TRBD1 on 6 matching bases. The V end lost 1 base, the J end lost 7 bases, and 19 bases lay between the germline ends. The CDR3 is 16 residues long. Germline CDR1 reads MNHEY; CDR2 reads SMNVEV (reference sequence). DNA for the CDR3: TGTGCCAGCAGTTTATATAAACTTACAGGGTTCGCTGGCTACACCTTC. Translation gives CASSLYKLTGFAGYTF.

The chain has TRBV14 and TRBJ2-1; tentatively, D is TRBD2 (5 bases). The germline CDR1 and CDR2 sequences are SGHDN and FVKESK. The V gene lost 0 bases and the J gene lost 0 bases, with 9 bases spanning the gap. CDR3 length: 16 amino acids. CDR3 nucleotide sequence: TGTGCCAGCAGCCAAGAGAGGGTTCGCTCCTACAATGAGCAGTTCTTC. Translation gives CASSQERVRSYNEQFF.

This clone was picked up a small number of times. V is TRBV5-1 and J is TRBJ1-6, with D possibly matching TRBD1 (5 bases). The germline V and J ends were trimmed by 4 bases and 5 bases, with 16 bases remaining between them. Germline-derived CDR1 and CDR2 are SGHRS and YFSETQ. This CDR3 region has 16 residues. The CDR3 here is CASSRAEGLNNSPLHF. CDR3 sequence (DNA): TGCGCCAGCAGCCGCGCGGAGGGGTTAAATAATTCACCCCTCCACTTT.

The chain joins TRBV12-5 to TRBJ1-4, with D possibly TRBD1 on 5 matching bases. Germline CDR1 and CDR2: LGHNT and FRNRAP. Trimming left V 7 bases short and J 1 base short, with 16 bases between. The CDR3 has 16 residues. In DNA form, the CDR3 reads TGTGCTAGTGCCGAAGGTTTGGGGCGAACTAATGAAAAACTGTTTTTT. Amino acids: CASAEGLGRTNEKLFF.

This clone was seen only once. The chain joins TRBV6-5 to TRBJ2-2; no clear D gene. V lost 10 bases and J lost 1, with 7 bases in between. The CDR3 spans 12 residues. Looked up from germline, CDR1 is MNHEY and CDR2 is SVGAGI. The CDR3 nucleotides read TGTGCCACCAGCTTGAACACCGGGGAGCTGTTTTTT. This sequence encodes CATSLNTGELFF.

The chain employs TRBV6-1 and TRBJ2-1; TRBD1 aligns across 12 bases. Germline V gene data show CDR1 as MNHNS and CDR2 as SASEGT. The CDR3 has 16 amino acids. Losses at the gene ends were 4 bases for V and 7 bases for J; bases not matched to a gene: 8. The CDR3: CASSGGQGAGLNEQFF. CDR3 sequence (DNA): TGTGCCAGCAGTGGGGGACAGGGGGCAGGGTTGAATGAGCAGTTCTTC.

This chain uses TRBV18 with TRBJ2-4; TRBD1 matches at 9 bases. V shed 1 base, J shed 1 base, and the junction held 2 bases outside the gene matches. The CDR3 has 16 residues. Germline-derived CDR1 and CDR2 are KGHSH and LQKENI. The CDR3 protein is CASSPRQGVAKNIQYF. In DNA form, the CDR3 reads TGTGCCAGCTCACCACGACAGGGGGTGGCCAAAAACATTCAGTACTTC.

The CDR3 protein is CAISELDSNQPQHF. CDR3 coding DNA: TGTGCCATCAGTGAGCTAGATAGCAATCAGCCCCAGCATTTT. This chain joins TRBV10-3 and TRBJ1-5, with D hard to call. CDR1 is ENHRY, CDR2 SYGVKD, per germline. This CDR3 region has 14 residues. Trimming took off 2 bases at V and 0 bases at J, with 5 bases between the two ends.

J is TRBJ1-1 and V is TRBV4-1; 9 nucleotides agree with TRBD1. V lost 3 bases to trimming and J lost 1 base; unmatched junction nucleotides: 6. Germline V gene data show CDR1 as MGHRA and CDR2 as YSYEKL. The CDR3 contains 16 residues. The CDR3 loop reads CASSHLTGQGNTEAFF. The CDR3 nucleotides are TGCGCCAGCAGCCATTTAACGGGACAGGGGAACACTGAAGCTTTCTTT.

V gene TRBV7-9 combines with J gene TRBJ1-1; D gene ambiguous. Looked up from germline, CDR1 is SEHNR and CDR2 is FQNEAQ (reference sequence). The CDR3 length is 11 residues. The ends were cut back, 8 bases at V and 7 bases at J, with 11 bases in the middle. CDR3 sequence (DNA): TGTGCCAGCGAGCTGTCCGATGAAGCTTTCTTT. Protein: CASELSDEAFF.